Below, 17 T cell receptor beta chains from the same sample are listed, as sequenced in a study of T cell repertoires in cytomegalovirus infection. TCRdb used MiXCR to reprocess the reads, holding one entry per CDR3 protein. The table lists about 450,000 distinct CDR3 sequences, approximately 32% of them singletons, with roughly 13% in the top ten. Specimen: PBMCs. The source is a human donor in good health (CMV status not recorded). Some clones in this sample may be carry-over from other donors' samples.

The table lists this clonotype with a count of one. Since no conserved phenylalanine or tryptophan closes the CDR3, a read error is the likely cause. The CDR3 loop is CASSLRQAGAYNEQFL. The CDR3 DNA reads TGTGCCAGCAGCCTACGACAGGCGGGAGCCTACAATGAGCAGTTCCTC. This chain connects TRBV7-3 to TRBJ2-1, with TRBD2 as a possible D gene (7 bases). The CDR3 is made up of 16 amino acids. V dropped 5 bases and J dropped 2 bases, with 16 bases sitting between them. Per the germline V gene, CDR1 is SGHTA and CDR2 is FQGTGA.

This clonotype was seen repeatedly, ten times or more. Sequence at one end of the junction differs from germline and may be a read error. The V and J genes are TRBV7-8 and TRBJ2-2, with TRBD2 identical over 9 bases. Germline V gene lookup returns CDR1 SGHVS and CDR2 FQNEAQ. This CDR3 comprises 15 residues. In DNA, the CDR3 is TGTGCCAGCCCCCCGGGACTAGCCAACACCGGGGAGTTGTTTTTT. Amino acid sequence: CASPPGLANTGELFF.

As for this clonotype: The junction departs from the called germline gene at one end, perhaps through a read error. The chain recombines TRBV4-1 with TRBJ1-1; the D is unclear. CDR3 length: 18 residues. Germline V gives CDR1 MGHRA, CDR2 YSYEKL. The CDR3 spells CASSHTLGSFTANTEAIF. The CDR3 DNA is TGCGCCAGCAGCCACACGCTGGGCAGCTTCACAGCGAACACTGAAGCTATCTTT.

A few counts support this clonotype. This chain joins TRBV19 and TRBJ2-2, with 7 bases that match TRBD2. V shed 10 bases, J shed 10 bases, and the junction held 21 bases outside the gene matches. The length of the CDR3 is 16 residues. Germline CDR1 is LNHDA and CDR2 is SQIVND (reference sequence). The CDR3 is CATKTSGGNSLVELFF. CDR3 nucleotide sequence: TGTGCCACTAAAACCTCCGGGGGGAATTCTTTAGTGGAGCTGTTTTTT.

The chain couples TRBV6-4 to TRBJ2-1; D is possibly TRBD1 or TRBD2 (5 bases each). There are 15 residues in the CDR3. Germline V CDR1 and CDR2: MRHNA, SNTAGT. V was pared by 5 bases and J by 6 bases, with 17 bases between. CDR3 loop: CASSTGRSGINEQFF. The CDR3 DNA is TGTGCCAGCAGTACGGGACGTTCAGGGATCAATGAGCAGTTCTTC.

The J gene is TRBJ2-7, the V gene TRBV30; no clear D. V was clipped by 7 bases and J by 0 bases, with 13 bases between them. This CDR3 contains 13 residues. Germline V lookup: CDR1 GTSNPN, CDR2 SVGIG (reference sequence). CDR3: CAFRAGTSYEQYF. In DNA form, the CDR3 reads TGTGCCTTCCGGGCAGGTACCTCCTACGAGCAGTACTTC.

In its sample, this clonotype was seen a few times. The V and J genes are TRBV7-6 and TRBJ2-3; 10 nucleotides agree with TRBD2. Germline CDR1 is SGHVS and CDR2 is FNYEAQ. Losses at the gene ends were 4 bases for V and 7 bases for J; bases not matched to a gene: 11. This CDR3 is 16 amino acids long. The CDR3 is CASSSPKRGGHHTQYF. Written as DNA, the CDR3 is TGTGCCAGCAGCTCCCCTAAGCGGGGGGGCCATCATACGCAGTATTTT.

The chain has TRBV5-6 and TRBJ2-6, with 8 bases aligning to TRBD1. CDR3 size: 15 residues. The V gene end was trimmed by 6 bases and the J gene end by 4 bases; junction bases not matched to a gene: 6. Germline V gives CDR1 SGHDT, CDR2 YYEEEE. This CDR3 reads CASTRRGLGANVLTF. Here the CDR3 DNA reads TGTGCCAGCACCCGCAGGGGGCTCGGGGCCAACGTCCTGACTTTC.

This clonotype has a handful of counts. J is TRBJ2-7 and V is TRBV7-6, with TRBD2 matching 9 bases. This CDR3 is built from 15 residues. The J segment lost 1 base and the V segment lost 1 base, leaving 2 bases of the junction unmatched. Per the germline V gene, CDR1 is SGHVS and CDR2 is FNYEAQ. The CDR3 DNA is TGTGCCAGCAGCTTAGAAGCGGGGGGATCCTACGAGCAGTACTTC. Translating gives CASSLEAGGSYEQYF.

This clonotype was seen a handful of times. This chain links TRBV5-1 with TRBJ1-2, with D uncertain. The germline V gene has CDR1 SGHRS and CDR2 YFSETQ. V dropped 2 bases and J dropped 2 bases, with 13 bases sitting between them. The CDR3 is 15 amino acids. The CDR3 DNA reads TGCGCCAGCAGCTTCTTCGGGAGAGGGAACTATGGCTACACCTTC. This encodes CASSFFGRGNYGYTF. Full variable domain (outside the CDR3, taken from reference TRBV5-1 and TRBJ1-2): KAGVTQTPRYLIKTRGQQVTLSCSPISGHRSVSWYQQTPGQGLQFLFEYFSETQRNKGNFPGRFSGRQFSNSRSEMNVSTLELGDSALYLCASSFFGRGNYGYTFGSGTRLTVV.

Turning to this clonotype: A single base separates this from a much larger clone, so it may be a read error. The chain recombines TRBV7-2 with TRBJ2-3; TRBD1 might be the D (5 bases). Germline V CDR1 and CDR2: SGHTA, FQGNSA. V was trimmed by 5 bases and J by 9 bases, leaving 15 bases between them. The length of the CDR3 is 13 residues. CDR3 in DNA: TGTGCCAGCAGCCCTTCAGGGCTGGAGACGCAGTATTTT. This sequence encodes CASSPSGLETQYF.

Comments on this clonotype: Here the CDR3 omits its conserved ending phenylalanine or tryptophan, so a read error is the likely source. No DNA is shown, since the ends of the CDR3 on it are uncertain; the CDR3 is the one TCRdb lists. The chain couples TRBV6-2 or TRBV6-3 to TRBJ1-2; the tabulated D call, TRBD1, remains unverified against the DNA. The CDR3 length is 14 residues, termini included. Germline V gene sequence: CDR1 MNHEY, CDR2 SVGEGT. The CDR3 here is CASSWGTGKGIYTL.

The gene calls are TRBV15 and TRBJ1-2; D is uncertain. V was cut by 0 bases and J by 5 bases, with 16 bases left in between. Germline values: CDR1 LNHNV, CDR2 YYDKDF (reference sequence). The CDR3 is 16 amino acids. In nucleotides, the CDR3 is TGTGCCACCAGCAGAGATGGAAAAGGGCCTCATTATGGCTACACCTTC. Protein product: CATSRDGKGPHYGYTF.

V and J are TRBV6-5 and TRBJ1-5; no firm D call. Germline V CDR1 and CDR2: MNHEY, SVGAGI. The CDR3 runs to 16 residues. V lost 6 bases to trimming and J lost 0 bases, with 15 bases between them. CDR3 sequence: CASSWTRPYSNQPQHF. The CDR3, as DNA: TGTGCCAGCAGCTGGACGCGGCCATATAGCAATCAGCCCCAGCATTTT.

This clonotype has more than one count but fewer than ten. The chain uses TRBV6-5 and TRBJ1-1; D is ambiguous. The CDR3 is 14 residues long. V was cut by 2 bases and J by 0 bases, with 7 bases left in between. CDR1 is MNHEY, CDR2 SVGAGI, per germline. The CDR3 DNA is TGTGCCAGCAGTTACCTGGCAGTGAACACTGAAGCTTTCTTT. It specifies CASSYLAVNTEAFF.

The chain carries TRBV27 and TRBJ1-2; 9 bases line up with TRBD1. Germline CDR1 is MNHEY and CDR2 is SMNVEV (reference sequence). V trimming: 3 bases; J trimming: 6 bases; junction bases outside the gene matches: 8. This CDR3 is built from 15 residues. CDR3 sequence reads: CASSFQGQGVDGYTF. CDR3 sequence (DNA): TGTGCCAGCAGTTTCCAGGGACAGGGAGTGGATGGCTACACCTTC.

The V gene is TRBV5-5, the J gene TRBJ1-4, with D hard to call. Trimming shortened V by 3 bases and J by 8 bases, and 14 bases separated the two germline ends. Looked up from germline, CDR1 is SGHKS and CDR2 is YYEKEE (reference sequence). The CDR3 consists of 14 residues. The CDR3 coding sequence is TGTGCCAGCAGCTCGTCGGGCGACGGCGAAAAACTGTTTTTT. As protein: CASSSSGDGEKLFF. Supplemented by reference TRBV5-5 and TRBJ1-4, the full variable domain reads DAGVTQSPTHLIKTRGQQVTLRCSPISGHKSVSWYQQVLGQGPQFIFQYYEKEERGRGNFPDRFSARQFPNYSSELNVNALLLGDSALYLCASSSSGDGEKLFFGSGTQLSVL.